One sample yielded the 5 T cell receptor beta chains listed below, sequenced in a study of shared clonotypes between healthy human individuals. TCRdb's copy holds only in-frame clones and misses some; the assay was immunoSEQ multiplex PCR. There are 700,000 or so clones in the sample; 60% to 80% occur only once, and approximately 2% lies in the top ten. Specimen: memory CD4+ T cells sorted from blood. Subset given: CD45RA-negative fraction. The receptors come from a woman in her twenties or thirties in good health.

The CDR3 reads CASRPGQGTGELFF. CDR3 bases: TGTGCCAGCAGGCCGGGACAGGGGACCGGGGAGCTGTTTTTT. This chain connects TRBV6-4 to TRBJ2-2; TRBD1 matches at 10 bases. J was trimmed by 5 bases and V by 6 bases; bases with no gene match: 3. Germline-derived CDR1 and CDR2 are MRHNA and SNTAGT. The CDR3 is 14 amino acids.

A word on this clone: Since a much larger clone is just one base distant, this may be a read error. Other DNA sequences in the sample encode the same CDR3. The CDR3 bases are TGCGCCAGCAGCTTGGTAGGCCAAGAGACCCAGTACTTC. Translated: CASSLVGQETQYF. The chain uses TRBV5-1 and TRBJ2-5; D not resolved. V was pared by 0 bases and J by 1 base, with 4 bases between. Germline V lookup: CDR1 SGHRS, CDR2 YFSETQ. This CDR3 comprises 13 residues.

The CDR3, as DNA: TGTGCCACCTCGGGGAGTGGCGAGACCCAGTACTTC. This translates into CATSGSGETQYF. The chain recombines TRBV28 with TRBJ2-5; D might be TRBD2 (5 bases). Trimming took off 10 bases at V and 5 bases at J, with 14 bases between the two ends. The CDR3 has 12 residues. Germline CDR1 MDHEN, CDR2 SYDVKM.

The chain couples TRBV11-2 to TRBJ2-3, with D perhaps TRBD2 (6 bases). Germline loops: CDR1 SGHAT, CDR2 FQNNGV. Between the trimmed V and J ends, which lost 4 bases and 0 bases, there was a span of 11 bases. This CDR3 region has 15 residues. The CDR3: CASSSIGGSTDTQYF. The CDR3 DNA reads as TGTGCCAGCAGCTCCATCGGGGGAAGCACAGATACGCAGTATTTT.

This chain connects TRBV29-1 to TRBJ1-4; weak D call: TRBD1 (5 bases). Germline CDR1 SQVTM, CDR2 ANQGSEA. V shed 3 bases and J shed 4 bases, with 12 bases lying between them. This CDR3 spans 14 amino acids. Here the CDR3 reads CSVDRQGDNEKLFF. DNA for the CDR3: TGCAGCGTTGATCGGCAGGGAGATAATGAAAAACTGTTTTTT.